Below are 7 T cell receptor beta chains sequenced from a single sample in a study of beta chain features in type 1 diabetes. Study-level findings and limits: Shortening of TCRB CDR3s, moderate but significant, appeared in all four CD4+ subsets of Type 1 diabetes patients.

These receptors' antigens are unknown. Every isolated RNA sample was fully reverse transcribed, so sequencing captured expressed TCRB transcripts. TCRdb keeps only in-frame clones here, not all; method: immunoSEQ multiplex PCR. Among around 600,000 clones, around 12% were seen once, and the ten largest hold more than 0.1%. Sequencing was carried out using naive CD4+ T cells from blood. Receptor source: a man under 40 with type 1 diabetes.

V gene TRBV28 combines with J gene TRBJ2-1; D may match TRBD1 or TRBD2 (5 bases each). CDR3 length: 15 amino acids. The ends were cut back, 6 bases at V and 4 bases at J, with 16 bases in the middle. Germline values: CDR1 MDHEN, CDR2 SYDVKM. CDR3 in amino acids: CASSQRVAGYNEQFF. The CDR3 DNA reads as TGTGCCAGCAGCCAGAGGGTAGCAGGGTACAATGAGCAGTTCTTC.

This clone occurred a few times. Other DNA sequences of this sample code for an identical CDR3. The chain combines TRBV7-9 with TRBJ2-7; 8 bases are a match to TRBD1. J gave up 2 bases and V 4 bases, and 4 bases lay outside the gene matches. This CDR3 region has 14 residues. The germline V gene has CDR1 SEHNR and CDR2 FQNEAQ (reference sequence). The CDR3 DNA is TGTGCCAGCAGCTACGGACAGGGTCCCTACGAGCAGTACTTC. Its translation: CASSYGQGPYEQYF.

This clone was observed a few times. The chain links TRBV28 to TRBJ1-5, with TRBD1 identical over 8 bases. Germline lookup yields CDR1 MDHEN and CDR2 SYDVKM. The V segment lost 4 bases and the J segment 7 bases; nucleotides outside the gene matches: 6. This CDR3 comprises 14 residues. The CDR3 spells CASSYTGGPQPQHF. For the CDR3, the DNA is TGTGCCAGCAGTTACACAGGGGGACCGCAGCCCCAGCATTTT.

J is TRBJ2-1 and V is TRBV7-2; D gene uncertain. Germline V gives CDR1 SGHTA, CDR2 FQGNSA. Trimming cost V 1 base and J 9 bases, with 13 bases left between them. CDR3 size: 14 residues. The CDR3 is CASSLGGPISEQFF. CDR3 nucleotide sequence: TGTGCCAGCAGCTTAGGTGGGCCTATCTCTGAGCAGTTCTTC. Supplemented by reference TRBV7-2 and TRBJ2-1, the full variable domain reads GAGVSQSPSNKVTEKGKDVELRCDPISGHTALYWYRQSLGQGLEFLIYFQGNSAPDKSGLPSDRFSAERTGGSVSTLTIQRTQQEDSAVYLCASSLGGPISEQFFGPGTRLTVL.

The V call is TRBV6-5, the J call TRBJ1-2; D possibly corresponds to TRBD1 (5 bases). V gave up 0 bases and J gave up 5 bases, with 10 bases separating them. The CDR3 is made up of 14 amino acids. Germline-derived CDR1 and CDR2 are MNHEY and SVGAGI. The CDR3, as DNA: TGTGCCAGCAGTTACTCGGAGGGGAGGTATGGCTACACCTTC. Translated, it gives CASSYSEGRYGYTF.

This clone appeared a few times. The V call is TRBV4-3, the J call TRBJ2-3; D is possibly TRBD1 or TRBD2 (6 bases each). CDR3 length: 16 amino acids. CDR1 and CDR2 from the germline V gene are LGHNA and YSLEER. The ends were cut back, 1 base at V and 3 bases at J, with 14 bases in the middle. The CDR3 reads CASSQGVGGMTDTQYF. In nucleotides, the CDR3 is TGCGCCAGCAGCCAAGGGGTAGGGGGGATGACAGATACGCAGTATTTT.

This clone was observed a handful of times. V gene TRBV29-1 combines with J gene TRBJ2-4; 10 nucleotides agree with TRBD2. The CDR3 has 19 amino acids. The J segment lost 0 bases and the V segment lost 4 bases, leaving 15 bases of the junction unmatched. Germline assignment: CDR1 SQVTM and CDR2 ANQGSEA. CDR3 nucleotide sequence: TGCAGCGTTGTTCTCATAGGGCTAGCGGGGGTAATAGCCAAAAACATTCAGTACTTC. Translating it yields CSVVLIGLAGVIAKNIQYF. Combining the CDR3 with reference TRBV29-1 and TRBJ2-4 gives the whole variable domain SAVISQKPSRDICQRGTSLTIQCQVDSQVTMMFWYRQQPGQSLTLIATANQGSEATYESGFVIDKFPISRPNLTFSTLTVSNMSPEDSSIYLCSVVLIGLAGVIAKNIQYFGAGTRLSVL.